This T cell receptor beta chain originates from a study of blood T cell repertoires in COVID-19. Looking at the study overall: Whether acute or convalescent, the COVID-19 samples came from the United States, Italy and Spain.

The CDR3 extends over 14 amino acids. Between the trimmed V and J ends, which lost 2 bases and 5 bases, there was a span of 15 bases. The V gene's germline CDR1 is GTSNPN and CDR2 SVGIG (reference sequence). Authors' data handling: It was from reference gene primer amplification that nucleated cell counts were estimated. Sequencing used immunoSEQ multiplex PCR; TCRdb keeps in-frame clones, though not all of them. V, J and clone size derive from that table, while D and trimming were established from the DNA sequence. The data contain 410,000 or so clones, approximately 89% of them singletons. Sequenced sample: peripheral blood. V is TRBV30 and J is TRBJ1-1; D might be TRBD1 (5 bases). The sequence was obtained from a woman aged 40 to 50 with COVID-19, enrolled during active disease. DNA for the CDR3: TGTGCCTGGAGTAGCAGGGTTAAGGGGACTGAAGCTTTCTTT. It yields the protein CAWSSRVKGTEAFF.